This T cell receptor beta chain was identified in a study of metastatic and nonmetastatic thyroid tumors. As for the study in general: Repertoire comparison spanned blood and tumor or nodule tissue of malignant and benign thyroid patients.

The CDR3 runs 13 residues. Trimming left V 2 bases short and J 4 bases short, with 9 bases between. Germline lookup yields CDR1 DFQATT and CDR2 SNEGSKA (reference sequence). The authors' processing: In papillary thyroid cancer, a distant-metastasis classifier was built using CDR3 differences across clinicopathological groups. With MiXCR, TCRdb reprocessed the PCR reads. The V and J calls shown here were made by TCRdb, not taken from the authors' results. The data contain 21,000 or so clones, 18% of them singletons. Overall study results and limits: As reported, TCR beta diversity in blood and tumor was significantly higher in malignant thyroid tumors than in benign nodules.

The entire patient cohort was treatment-naive prior to thyroid surgery. This clone occurred many times. What it recognizes is unknown. The V and J genes are TRBV20-1 and TRBJ1-5, with a possible D match to TRBD1 (6 bases). This TCR came from a male donor with papillary thyroid cancer or a benign thyroid nodule (not recorded which). Some clones in this sample may be carry-over from other donors' samples. Sequencing used blood. The CDR3 region is CSARLGANQPQHF. The CDR3 DNA follows: TGCAGTGCTAGACTGGGGGCTAATCAGCCCCAGCATTTT.